This T cell receptor beta chain came from a study of cytomegalovirus exposure and HLA in healthy donors (dated by TCRdb to 2016 to 2017). With respect to the entire study: An earlier analysis of approximately 600 of the donors reported about 290 Gb of sequence data and about 100 million unique TCR beta sequences from 150 million to 200 million T cells. The study profiled the T cell repertoires of fewer than 850 subjects by immunosequencing and related them to cytomegalovirus serostatus. The study combined high-throughput TCR immunosequencing, statistical association of individual TCRs with disease status, and machine learning to predict cytomegalovirus infection status. Class I and class II HLA loci were covered by the typing at four-digit resolution. On average, 235,054 unique TCR beta nucleotide sequences were sequenced per donor among some 430 genotyped donors of the cohort, with roughly 20% of those sequences being non-productive. All discovery cohort repertoires had been generated on a single sequencing platform. The number of donors typed differed by locus, with about 629-630 for A, B, C, DRB1 and DQB1, over 500 for DQA1, approximately 580 for DPA1, and some 470 for DPB1. A handful of DR-DQ haplotypes were handled as single units for association and clustering because linkage in the cohort was strong. In a later genetic analysis, genome-wide SNP genotypes for about three fifths of the roughly 670 donors were used, and that subset was treated as a discovery cohort. To study patterns of TCR occurrence, a later analysis re-analyzed previously published TCR beta repertoires from hundreds of donors and added high-resolution HLA genotyping. Donor age, sex, ethnicity and CMV serostatus were compiled alongside the repertoire data. The study aimed to test whether signatures of past pathogen exposure could be identified by cataloging public T cell receptors. Along with the approximately 670-subject first cohort, a separate validation cohort of roughly 110 different subjects was used. An early release covering 550 to 650 HLA-typed donors comprised about 300 gigabases of sequencing data and around 80 million unique TCR sequences. An earlier analysis of around 640 of the donors used high-throughput TCR beta sequencing to judge whether each TCR beta V gene segment behaved as functional or pseudogenic. The genetic ancestry cluster associated with self-reported Caucasian donors included about four fifths of the 398 genotyped donors. The later analysis used no new phenotypic data to find candidate immune exposures, relying instead on TCR beta sequences and their occurrence across donors. Summary of the overall study and its limitations: Correlated functional status among segregating V segments might be attributable to linkage disequilibrium, but an unknown experimental factor could not be ruled out. A group of highly shared sequence variants was considered likely to be a technical artifact of the sequencing pipeline. For the cohort, immune exposure information was limited to CMV serostatus. Because HLA typing was missing for some donors at each locus, association tests included only the typed subset. An association between a missense DCLRE1C variant and V-gene and J-gene trimming of TCR beta chains was found in a later genetic analysis and replicated in an independent cohort. In a later analysis, HLA-associated TCR beta chains showed more clonal expansion and lower generation probabilities than non-associated chains that were equally common. Cytomegalovirus status was reported to be diagnosed by the classifier with high specificity and sensitivity in both the original and validation cohorts. While some public TCRs were present in many individuals, most TCR sequences turned up only very rarely across donors. In a later analysis, over 15,000 TCR beta sequences were associated with specific HLA alleles at a false discovery rate of 0.05. A later genetic analysis reported fewer N-insertions in productive TCRs among donors in an Asian-associated ancestry cluster than the 666-donor mean. A further reported finding was that TCR beta sequences accurately predicted the HLA-A and HLA-B alleles for most subjects in the first cohort. This cohort had only TCR beta chains sequenced, and the lack of alpha or paired-chain data limited which features could be detected. In an earlier analysis of about 550 of the donors, most TCR beta V segments were observed in productive rearrangements about 87% or about 30% of the time, broadly matching IMGT annotations. Presence/absence analyses assumed roughly uniform sequencing depth across donors, an assumption that may not hold. Some IMGT-functional V segments, including TRBV6-2 and TRBV6-3, could not be distinguished by the 87-base-pair reads and were therefore excluded. According to a later analysis, parvovirus B19, influenza, CMV and Epstein-Barr virus appeared linked to several top co-occurrence clusters. According to a later analysis, most CMV-associated TCR beta chains appeared to be HLA-restricted, and the HLA associations seemed to be driven largely by CMV exposure. It was suggested by the authors that the approach could potentially be generalized to other disease states and immunological phenotypes. According to a later analysis, TCR association rates differed among HLA loci, with DRB1 alleles showing the most associated TCRs and HLA-C alleles showing the fewest. In vitro tests confirmed that a few of the cytomegalovirus-associated TCR beta chains recognize cytomegalovirus antigens. When HLA alleles, especially DR and DQ, strongly co-occurred, TCR associations were difficult to assign to individual alleles. The study gave a list of 150 to 200 TCR beta chains associated with cytomegalovirus. The earlier analysis of approximately 590 of the donors excluded 15 to 20 rarely observed V segments, including chromosome 9 orphons, because counts were too low.

About this clone itself: Its antigen specificity is not known. There are no base qualities to consult, and no much larger clone falls within one base.

As encoded in the germline V gene, CDR1 is SGDLS while CDR2 is YYNGEE. Measured from the cysteine to the phenylalanine, the CDR3 is 16 residues long. The CDR3 DNA has 48 bases and is translated from base 1. Trimming leaves V shorter by 4 bases and J shorter by 6 bases, with the junction holding 10 bases beyond the gene matches. Library prep was done by the immunoSEQ multiplex PCR assay. For the multiplex PCR, a mixture combining 60 forward primers for TCR Vbeta segments and 13 reverse primers for TCR Jbeta segments was used. Amplification of the CDR3 region of rearranged TCR beta genes was performed with a multiplex PCR assay on genomic DNA. Amplified TCR beta libraries were sequenced as 87-base-pair reads on the Illumina HiSeq System. In the original analysis: Across the roughly 640 repertoires, a later analysis counted approximately 83 million unique TCR beta chains, some 11 million of which were shared by at least two donors. Raw reads were error-corrected and collapsed into unique sequences with a nearest-neighbor algorithm that merged closely related sequences to remove PCR and sequencing errors. V, D and J gene segments were assigned by aligning CDR3 sequences to IMGT reference sequences. For a sequence to be retained, at least a six-nucleotide match to both a V gene segment and a J gene segment was required. A rearrangement was called productive if the CDR3 had no stop codons and remained in frame with V and J, and every other rearrangement was called non-productive. Following IMGT convention, CDR3 was defined as the stretch from the second conserved V-encoded cysteine to the conserved J-encoded phenylalanine. The earlier analysis of some 600 of the donors excluded sequences that lacked an unambiguous match to a single V gene segment. In an earlier analysis of several hundred of the donors, V segments were called functional above 56.7% productive rearrangements and were called segregating when the between-donor standard deviation exceeded 5%. A statistical classification framework was built to diagnose cytomegalovirus status from the catalog of TCR beta chain sequences. A later analysis assigned V and J genes by comparing TCR nucleotide sequences with IMGT/GENE-DB human TR gene sequences. A later analysis assigned CDR3 sequences and most-parsimonious VDJ recombination scenarios with the TCRdist pipeline. In a later analysis, every TCR beta chain was defined by the combination of its CDR3 amino acid sequence and its V-gene family, and reads without a unique V-gene family were dropped. A later analysis removed roughly 590 highly shared, low-generation-probability nucleotide sequences to deal with suspected cross-contamination and a sequencing artifact. In a later analysis, a clonal expansion index was calculated for each public chain from normalized within-repertoire ranks of inferred template counts. A later analysis computed generation probabilities with a VDJ recombination model fitted to out-of-frame rearrangements, and checked the results against IGoR. In a later analysis, hypergeometric tests were used to score TCR-TCR, TCR-HLA and TCR-CMV co-occurrence, with a repertoire-size bias correction applied to TCR pairs. A later analysis estimated false discovery rates by permuting HLA or CMV assignments 20 times. A later analysis grouped co-occurring TCRs with DBSCAN, adding TCRdist sequence similarity when clustering within HLA-allele-positive subsets. For co-occurrence clustering, repertoires with fewer than 30,000 or more than 120,000 public chains were excluded, along with five repertoires with anomalous nucleotide sharing. This is the immuneACCESS table as TCRdb keeps it, with only in-frame sequences that have V and J called. A part of the clones is gone; compared with another copy, unresolved V genes explain less than half, and the rest is unexplained. From that table come the V and J calls and clone size; the DNA was used to work out D and trimming. Recorded for this sample are about 180,000 clones; 65% to 85% of them occurred a single time. The ten largest clones represent approximately 1.2% of the sample.

The cohort was made up of roughly 670 healthy bone marrow donors. All cohort members were sampled while nominally healthy, although unrecorded immune exposures were likely present. The donor was CMV seronegative and belonged to the group of 380 or so seronegative cohort members. A peripheral blood sample was collected from each donor, and TCR beta sequencing was performed on peripheral blood mononuclear cells. The Qiagen DNeasy Blood Extraction Kit was used to extract genomic DNA from the blood cell samples. The sequence was collected from a boy under 10 years old in good health and CMV-seronegative. The V and J genes are TRBV9 and TRBJ2-1; 10 bases in the junction line up with TRBD2. The sample taken for sequencing was PBMCs. The DNA sequence is given as TGTGCCAGCAGCCTCACCCCCGGACTAGCGGTCAATGAGCAGTTCTTC. This sequence encodes CASSLTPGLAVNEQFF.